The T cell receptor (beta chain) described here comes from a study of human T cells and chemical hapten exposure. Whole-study context: Small differences in pooled library volume mainly drove the variation in TCR yields per sample.

During construction of the library, unique molecular identifiers were attached to individual cDNA molecules for quantitative, reproducible TCR counting. TCRdb reprocessed the RACE reads via MiXCR and lists one record per CDR3 protein. The repertoire holds 60,000 to 80,000 distinct CDR3 sequences, with about 6% as singletons. This clonotype was seen ten or more times. Its antigen is unidentified. Time point described: healthy volunteer bleed at 6 weeks. The total RNA was obtained from whole blood that was not fractionated. Study conclusions and caveats: The number of TCRs over 1 in 1000 frequency stayed unchanged after DPC.

The CDR3 runs to 16 residues. Unmatched junction bases numbered 4, after V lost 4 bases and J lost 0 bases. Per germline, CDR1 SGHTA and CDR2 FQGNSA. Material: whole blood. This TCR came from a female donor in good health. Some clones in this sample may be carry-over from other donors' samples. The chain uses TRBV7-2 and TRBJ2-3; TRBD2 matches at 10 bases. The CDR3 DNA reads TGTGCCAGCAGCTCTGTACTAGCGGGAAGCACAGATACGCAGTATTTT. As protein: CASSSVLAGSTDTQYF.